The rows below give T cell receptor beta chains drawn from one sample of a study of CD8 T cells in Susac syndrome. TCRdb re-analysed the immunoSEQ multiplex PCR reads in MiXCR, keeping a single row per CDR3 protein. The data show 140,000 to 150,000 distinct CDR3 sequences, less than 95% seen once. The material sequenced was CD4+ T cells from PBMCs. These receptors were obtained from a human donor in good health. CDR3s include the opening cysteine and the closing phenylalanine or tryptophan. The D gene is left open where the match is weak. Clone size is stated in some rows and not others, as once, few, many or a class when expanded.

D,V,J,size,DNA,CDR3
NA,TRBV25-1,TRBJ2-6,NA,TGTGCCAGCAGTGTTCGGGTCTCTGGGGCCAACGTCCTGACTTTC,CASSVRVSGANVLTF
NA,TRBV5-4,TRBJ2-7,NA,TGTGCCAGCAGCTCCGGACACGGTCCCTACGAGCAGTACTTC,CASSSGHGPYEQYF
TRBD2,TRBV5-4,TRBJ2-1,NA,TGTGCCAGCAGCTTGGCCGGCCAGCGGGAGGATTTCGATGAGCAGTTCTTC,CASSLAGQREDFDEQFF
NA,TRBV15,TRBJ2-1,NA,TGTGCCACCAGCAGAGATAGGGGGGGACTGGACTACAATGAGCAGTTCTTC,CATSRDRGGLDYNEQFF
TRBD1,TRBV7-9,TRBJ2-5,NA,TGTGCCAGCAGTCCCCCGACAGGGATTGAGACCCAGTACTTC,CASSPPTGIETQYF
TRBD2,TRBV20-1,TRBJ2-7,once,TGCAGTGCTACGGGACTAGCGGGAGTGCAGATCTCCTACGAGCAGTACTTC,CSATGLAGVQISYEQYF
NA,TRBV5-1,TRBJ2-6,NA,TGCGCCAGCAGCCCAAACGGACTCTCTGGGGCCAACGTCCTGACTTTC,CASSPNGLSGANVLTF
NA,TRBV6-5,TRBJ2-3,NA,TGTGCCAGCAGCCGGTCACGGGGGAGCGTGGATACGCAGTATTTT,CASSRSRGSVDTQYF
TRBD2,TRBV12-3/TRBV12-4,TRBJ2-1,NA,TGTGCCAGCAGACCCCCCGGACTAGCGGGATATGAGCAGTTCTTC,CASRPPGLAGYEQFF
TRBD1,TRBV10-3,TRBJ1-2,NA,TGTGCCATCAGAGTGGACAGGGTTGAAGGCTACACCTTC,CAIRVDRVEGYTF
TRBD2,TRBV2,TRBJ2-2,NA,TGTGCCAGCAGTGAAACTAGCGGGAGGGTACACACCGGGGAGCTGTTTTTT,CASSETSGRVHTGELFF
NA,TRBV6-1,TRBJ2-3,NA,TGTGCCAGCACCAGAGACAGAAGCACAGATACGCAGTATTTT,CASTRDRSTDTQYF
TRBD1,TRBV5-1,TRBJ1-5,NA,TGCGCCAGCAGCTTGGGGGACAGGGGAGATGGCAATCAGCCCCAGCATTTT,CASSLGDRGDGNQPQHF
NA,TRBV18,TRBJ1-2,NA,TGTGCCAGCTCACCCGGGGCCGCGAGAGGCTACACCTTC,CASSPGAARGYTF
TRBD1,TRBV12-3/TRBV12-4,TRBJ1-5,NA,TGTGCCAGCAATTCAGGGGGTGGTCAGCCCCAGCATTTT,CASNSGGGQPQHF
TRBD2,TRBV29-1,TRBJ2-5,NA,TGCAGCGGGGCTAGCGGGAGGGCTGGGGAGACCCAGTACTTC,CSGASGRAGETQYF
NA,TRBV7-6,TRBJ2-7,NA,TGTGCCAGCAGCTTGGGACTCCTGGACGAGCAGTACTTC,CASSLGLLDEQYF
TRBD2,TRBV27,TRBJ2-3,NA,TGTGCCAGCAGCCTCGGGACTAGCCGAAGCACAGATACGCAGTATTTT,CASSLGTSRSTDTQYF
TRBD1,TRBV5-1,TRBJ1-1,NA,TGCGCCAGCAGCCTACAGGGGTCCACTGAAGCTTTCTTT,CASSLQGSTEAFF
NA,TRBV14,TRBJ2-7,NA,TGTGCCAGCAGCCGGGCTGACCGCTACGAGCAGTACTTC,CASSRADRYEQYF
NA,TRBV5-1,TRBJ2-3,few,TGCGCCAGCAGCTTGCGGGGGCTTGGGACAGATACGCAGTATTTT,CASSLRGLGTDTQYF
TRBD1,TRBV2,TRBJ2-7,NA,TGTGCCAGCCTCCGGGACAGGGGGTACGAGCAGTACTTC,CASLRDRGYEQYF
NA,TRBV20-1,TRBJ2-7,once,TGCAGTGCTAGAGGGGAACTAGCTAACTACGAGCAGTACTTC,CSARGELANYEQYF
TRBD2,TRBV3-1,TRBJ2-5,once,TGTGCCAGCGTCAAAGCGGGAGGTGCAGAGACCCAGTACTTC,CASVKAGGAETQYF
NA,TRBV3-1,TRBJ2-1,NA,TGTGCCAGCAGCCAGACTAGTGCCTACAATGAGCAGTTCTTC,CASSQTSAYNEQFF
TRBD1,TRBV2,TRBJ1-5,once,TGTGCCAGCGGTGGGACAGGGGGTCAGCCCCAGCATTTT,CASGGTGGQPQHF
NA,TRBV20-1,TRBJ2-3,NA,TGCAGTGCTAGAGGGGCCCAACCTTCGAGCACAGATACGCAGTATTTT,CSARGAQPSSTDTQYF